The text below deals with one T cell receptor beta chain. The entry originates in a study of control samples from healthy donors and cancer patients. V dropped 2 bases and J dropped 3 bases, with 10 bases sitting between them. The germline V gene has CDR1 SGHVS and CDR2 FQNEAQ. This CDR3 contains 15 residues. Clones were read by immunoSEQ multiplex PCR, and TCRdb kept only the in-frame ones, dropping some. The sample includes 390,000 or so clones, 80% to 95% of them seen just once. The TCR was taken from a man aged 40-50 years with head and neck cancer. Sample: PBMCs. The rearrangement uses TRBV7-8 and TRBJ2-2; D might be TRBD1 (5 bases). The CDR3 DNA reads TGTGCCAGCAGCTTATCCAGGGCGGACACCGGGGAGCTGTTTTTT. Its protein product is CASSLSRADTGELFF.